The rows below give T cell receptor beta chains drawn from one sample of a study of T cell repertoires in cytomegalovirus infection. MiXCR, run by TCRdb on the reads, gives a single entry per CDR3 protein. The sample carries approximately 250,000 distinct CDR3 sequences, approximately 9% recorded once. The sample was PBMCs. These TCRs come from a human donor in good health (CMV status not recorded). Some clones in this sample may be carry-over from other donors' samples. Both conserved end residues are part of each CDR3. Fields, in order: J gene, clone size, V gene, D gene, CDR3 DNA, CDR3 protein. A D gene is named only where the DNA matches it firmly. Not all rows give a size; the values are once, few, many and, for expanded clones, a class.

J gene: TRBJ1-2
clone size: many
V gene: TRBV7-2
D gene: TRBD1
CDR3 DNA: TGTGCCAGCAGCTTCGGGGGACAGGGCATAAACTATGGCTACACCTTC
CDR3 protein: CASSFGGQGINYGYTF

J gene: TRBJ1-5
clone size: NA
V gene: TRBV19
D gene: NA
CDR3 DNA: TGTGCCAGTAGTATAGGGGCCAGACGGTGGGATCAGCCCCAGCATTTT
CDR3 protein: CASSIGARRWDQPQHF

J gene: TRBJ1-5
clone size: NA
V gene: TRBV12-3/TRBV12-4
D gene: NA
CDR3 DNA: TGTGCCAGCAGTTTGCGCCACGGGAGCAATCAGCCCCAGCATTTT
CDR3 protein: CASSLRHGSNQPQHF

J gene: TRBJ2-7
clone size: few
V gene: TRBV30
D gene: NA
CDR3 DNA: TGTGCCTGGAGTCCCCCCGGACTGCTAGGGTATCGCGAGCAGTACTTC
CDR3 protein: CAWSPPGLLGYREQYF

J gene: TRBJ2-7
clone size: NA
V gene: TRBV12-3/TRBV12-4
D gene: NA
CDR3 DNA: TGTGCCAGCAGCCGGGACCTCTCCGGGTCCTACGAGCAGTACTTC
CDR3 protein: CASSRDLSGSYEQYF

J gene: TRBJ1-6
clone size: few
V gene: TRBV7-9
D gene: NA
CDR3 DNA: TGTGCCAGCAGCCCGGACAGCAATTCACCCCTCCACTTT
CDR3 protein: CASSPDSNSPLHF

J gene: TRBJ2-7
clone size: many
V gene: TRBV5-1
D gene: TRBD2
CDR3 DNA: TGCGCCAGCAGCTGGACTAGCGGCTCCTACGAGCAGTACTTC
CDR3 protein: CASSWTSGSYEQYF

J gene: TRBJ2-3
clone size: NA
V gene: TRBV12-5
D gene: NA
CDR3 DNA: TGTGCTAGTGGTTTCGCAGAAGCAGATACGCAGTATTTT
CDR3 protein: CASGFAEADTQYF

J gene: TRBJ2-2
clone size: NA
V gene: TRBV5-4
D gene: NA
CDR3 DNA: TGTGCCAGCAGCTTTGGAGGCCCTTACACCGGGGAGCTGTTTTTT
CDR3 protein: CASSFGGPYTGELFF

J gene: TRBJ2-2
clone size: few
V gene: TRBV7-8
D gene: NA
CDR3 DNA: TGTGCCAGCAGCTTAGGGCAGAAGGTGGGGGAGCTGTTTTTT
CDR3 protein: CASSLGQKVGELFF

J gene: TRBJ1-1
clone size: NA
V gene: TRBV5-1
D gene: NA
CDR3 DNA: TGCGCCAGCAGCAGGACCGGGACACACACTGAAGCTTTCTTT
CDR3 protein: CASSRTGTHTEAFF

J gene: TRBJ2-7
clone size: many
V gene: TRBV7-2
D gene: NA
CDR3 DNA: TGTGCCAGCAGCCCCTGGGGGAAGGGGGGTTCCTACGAGCAGTACTTC
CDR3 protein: CASSPWGKGGSYEQYF

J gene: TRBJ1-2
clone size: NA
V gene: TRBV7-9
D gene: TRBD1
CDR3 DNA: TGTGCCAGCAGCCTAGACCTACCGGGACAGCACTATGGCTACACCTTC
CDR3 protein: CASSLDLPGQHYGYTF

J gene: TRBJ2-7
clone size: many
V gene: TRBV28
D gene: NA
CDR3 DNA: TGTGCCAGCAGTTTAAGGACAGCCCCCTACGAGCAGTACTTC
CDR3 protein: CASSLRTAPYEQYF

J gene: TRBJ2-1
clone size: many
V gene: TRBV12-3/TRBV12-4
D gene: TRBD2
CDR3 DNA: TGTGCCAGCAGTTTCCTGGCTAGCGGGAATAATGAGCAGTTCTTC
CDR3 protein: CASSFLASGNNEQFF

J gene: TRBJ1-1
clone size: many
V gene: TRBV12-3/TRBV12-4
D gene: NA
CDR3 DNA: TGTGCCAGCAGTTTACGTGGGGGGGACACTGAAGCTTTCTTT
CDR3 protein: CASSLRGGDTEAFF

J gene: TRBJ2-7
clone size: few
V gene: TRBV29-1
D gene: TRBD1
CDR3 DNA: TGCAGCGCTACGTATCTCGTGACAGGGGCCGAGCAGTACTTC
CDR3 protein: CSATYLVTGAEQYF

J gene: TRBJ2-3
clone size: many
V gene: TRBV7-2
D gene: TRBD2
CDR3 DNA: TGTGCCAGCAGCTTAGCGGCTAGCGGGGGGCAGGGTACGCAGTATTTT
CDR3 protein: CASSLAASGGQGTQYF

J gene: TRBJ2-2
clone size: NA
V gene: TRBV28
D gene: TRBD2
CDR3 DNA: TGTGCCAGCAGCGGACTAGCGGGTAGAGCCGGGGAGCTGTTTTTT
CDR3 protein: CASSGLAGRAGELFF

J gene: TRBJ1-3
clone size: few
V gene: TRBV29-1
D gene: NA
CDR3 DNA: TGCAGCGTTGAATGGGGGATTGGAAACACCATATATTTT
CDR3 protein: CSVEWGIGNTIYF

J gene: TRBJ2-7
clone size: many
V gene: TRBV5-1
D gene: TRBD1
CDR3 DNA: TGCGCCAGCAGCCCTAGGACAGGAGACTACGAGCAGTACTTC
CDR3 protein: CASSPRTGDYEQYF

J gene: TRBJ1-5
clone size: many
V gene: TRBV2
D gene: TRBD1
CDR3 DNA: TGTGCCAGCAGCCCCGGACAGGGGTTTCAGCCCCAGCATTTT
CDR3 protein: CASSPGQGFQPQHF

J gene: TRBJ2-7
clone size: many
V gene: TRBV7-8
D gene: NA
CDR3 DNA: TGTGCCAGCAGCACCATCTGGACCCCGTCGGAGCAGTACTTC
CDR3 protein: CASSTIWTPSEQYF

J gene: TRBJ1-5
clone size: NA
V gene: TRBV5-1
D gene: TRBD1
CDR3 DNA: TGCGCCAGCAGCTTGGGGGGGACAGAGAATCAGCCCCAGCATTTT
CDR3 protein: CASSLGGTENQPQHF

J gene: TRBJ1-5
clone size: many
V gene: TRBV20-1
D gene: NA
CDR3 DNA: TGCAGTGCTAGAGATCCCAGGGGCCGGGCTCAGCCCCAGCATTTT
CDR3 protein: CSARDPRGRAQPQHF

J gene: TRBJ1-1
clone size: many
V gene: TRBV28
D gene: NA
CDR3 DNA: TGTGCCAGCAGTTCCATTCATCCAGGGAACACTGAAGCTTTCTTT
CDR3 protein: CASSSIHPGNTEAFF

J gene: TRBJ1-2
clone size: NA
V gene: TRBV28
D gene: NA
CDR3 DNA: TGTGCCACCAGTAACTATGGCTACACCTTC
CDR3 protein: CATSNYGYTF

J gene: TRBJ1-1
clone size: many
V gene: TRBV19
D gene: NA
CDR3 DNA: TGTGCCAGTACCGTGAGGGCAACCCTTAACACTGAAGCTTTCTTT
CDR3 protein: CASTVRATLNTEAFF

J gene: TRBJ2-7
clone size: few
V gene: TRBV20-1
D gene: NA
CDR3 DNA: TGCAGTGCTAGTGGGAACATCGACGAGCAGTACTTC
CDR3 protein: CSASGNIDEQYF

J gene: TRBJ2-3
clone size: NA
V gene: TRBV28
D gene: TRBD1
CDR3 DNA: TGTGCCAGCAGTTTCAACAGGGGACGGGGCACAGATACGCAGTATTTT
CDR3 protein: CASSFNRGRGTDTQYF

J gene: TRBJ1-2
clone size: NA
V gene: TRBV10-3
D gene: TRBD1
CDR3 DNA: TGTGCCATCAGTGACCAGGGGGACAAGGATGGCTACACCTTC
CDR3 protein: CAISDQGDKDGYTF

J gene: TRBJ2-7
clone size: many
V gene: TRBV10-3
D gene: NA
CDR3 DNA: TGTGCCATCAGTGAGTCGGCGGTCGGGCTAACCCACGAGCAGTACTTC
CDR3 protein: CAISESAVGLTHEQYF

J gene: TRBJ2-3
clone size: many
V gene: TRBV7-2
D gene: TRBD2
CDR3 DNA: TGTGCCAGCAGCTCTAGCGGGGGGGCAGATACGCAGTATTTT
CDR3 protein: CASSSSGGADTQYF

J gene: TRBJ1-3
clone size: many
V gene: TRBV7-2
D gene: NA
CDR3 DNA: TGTGCCAGCAGCAGCCGAGGATTAGCTGGAAACACCATATATTTT
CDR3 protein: CASSSRGLAGNTIYF

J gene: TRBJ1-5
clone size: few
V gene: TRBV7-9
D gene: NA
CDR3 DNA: TGTGCCAGCAGCTCAACGATTCGTCATAGCAATCAGCCCCAGCATTTT
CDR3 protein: CASSSTIRHSNQPQHF

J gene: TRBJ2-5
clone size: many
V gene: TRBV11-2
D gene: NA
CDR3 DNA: TGTGCCAGCAGCAGAGGGACAAAAGAGACCCAGTACTTC
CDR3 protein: CASSRGTKETQYF

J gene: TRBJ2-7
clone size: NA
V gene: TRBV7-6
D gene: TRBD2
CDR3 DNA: TGTGCCAGCAGCTTAGGGCCATCCGGGACTAGCGGGGGAGGCGAGCAGTACTTC
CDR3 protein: CASSLGPSGTSGGGEQYF

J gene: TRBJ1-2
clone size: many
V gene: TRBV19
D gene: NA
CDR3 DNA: TGTGCCAGTAGCCGAATGACGGAGAACTATGGCTACACCTTC
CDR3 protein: CASSRMTENYGYTF

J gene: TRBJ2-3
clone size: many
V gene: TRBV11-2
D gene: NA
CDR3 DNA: TGTGCCAGCAGCTTATCGGCAACCGGGACAGATACGCAGTATTTT
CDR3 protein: CASSLSATGTDTQYF

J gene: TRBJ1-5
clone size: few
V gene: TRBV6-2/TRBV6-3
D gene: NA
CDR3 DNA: TGTGCCAGCAGTTACACCCAGGGGCGAATTCAGCCCCAGCATTTT
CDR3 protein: CASSYTQGRIQPQHF

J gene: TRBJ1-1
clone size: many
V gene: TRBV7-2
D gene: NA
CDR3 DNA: TGTGCCAGCAGCTTAGTCCTCCGGTCTGCTAACACTGAAGCTTTCTTT
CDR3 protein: CASSLVLRSANTEAFF

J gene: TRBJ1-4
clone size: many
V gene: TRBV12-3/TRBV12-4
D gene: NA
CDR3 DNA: TGTGCCAGCACCCCCCGCGGGGGACTTGAAAAACTGTTTTTT
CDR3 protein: CASTPRGGLEKLFF

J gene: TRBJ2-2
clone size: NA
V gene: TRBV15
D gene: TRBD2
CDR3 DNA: TGTGCCACCATCAAACCCGGGCTAGCGGGGTCGAACACCGGGGAGCTGTTTTTT
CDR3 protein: CATIKPGLAGSNTGELFF

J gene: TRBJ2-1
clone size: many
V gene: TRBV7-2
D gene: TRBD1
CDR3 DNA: TGTGCCAGCAGCTTAGCTGCCCCGGGACAGATGAAAAAGTCGTACAATGAGCAGTTCTTC
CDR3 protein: CASSLAAPGQMKKSYNEQFF

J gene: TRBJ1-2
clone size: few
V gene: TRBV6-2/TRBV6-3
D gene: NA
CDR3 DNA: TGTGCCAGCAGTCCAGGGTCGAGGCGCTATGGCTACACCTTC
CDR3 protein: CASSPGSRRYGYTF

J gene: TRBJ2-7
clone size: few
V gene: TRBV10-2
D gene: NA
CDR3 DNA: TGCGCCAGCAGGGCTTTTGGGGGAAACGACGAGCAGTACTTC
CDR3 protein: CASRAFGGNDEQYF

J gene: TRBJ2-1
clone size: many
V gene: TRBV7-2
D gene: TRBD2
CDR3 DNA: TGTGCCAGCAGCTTAGGAGGGACTAGCGGGGGGGCCCAATTCTTC
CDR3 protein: CASSLGGTSGGAQFF

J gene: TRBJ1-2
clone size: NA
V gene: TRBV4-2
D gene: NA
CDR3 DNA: TGTGCCAGCAGCCAAGATCGGGGTTACTATGGCTACACCTTC
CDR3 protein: CASSQDRGYYGYTF

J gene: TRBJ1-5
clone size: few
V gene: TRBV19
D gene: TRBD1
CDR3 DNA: TGTGCCAGTAGTATCTTAAAGGGGGCGAGCAATCAGCCCCAGCATTTT
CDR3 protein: CASSILKGASNQPQHF

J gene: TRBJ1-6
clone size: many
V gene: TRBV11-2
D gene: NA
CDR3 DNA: TGTGCCAGCAGCTCCTCCAATTCACCCCTCCACTTT
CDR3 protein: CASSSSNSPLHF

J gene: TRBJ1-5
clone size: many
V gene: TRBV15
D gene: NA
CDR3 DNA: TGTGCCACCAGCGCCGTTCGGACGGAGCGGCCCCAGCATTTT
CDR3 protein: CATSAVRTERPQHF